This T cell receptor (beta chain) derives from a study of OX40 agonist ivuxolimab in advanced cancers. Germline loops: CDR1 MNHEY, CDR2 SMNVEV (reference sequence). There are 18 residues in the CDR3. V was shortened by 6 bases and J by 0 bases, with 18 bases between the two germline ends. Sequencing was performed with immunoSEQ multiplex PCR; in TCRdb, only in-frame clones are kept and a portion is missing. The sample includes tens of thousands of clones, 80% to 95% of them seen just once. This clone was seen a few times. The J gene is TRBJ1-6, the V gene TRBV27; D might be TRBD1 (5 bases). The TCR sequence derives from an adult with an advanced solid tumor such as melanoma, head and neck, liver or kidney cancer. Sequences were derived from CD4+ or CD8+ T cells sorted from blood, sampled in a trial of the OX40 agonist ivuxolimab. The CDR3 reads CASSTATGASSYNSPLHF. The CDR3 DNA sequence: TGTGCCAGCAGCACCGCAACCGGGGCGAGCTCCTATAATTCACCCCTCCACTTT.